Below are 22 T cell receptor beta chains sequenced from a single sample in a study of T cells after posttransplantation cyclophosphamide. Methotrexate plus calcineurin inhibitor accompanied controls' myeloablative marrow transplants; sampling was 1 year later. The method was immunoSEQ multiplex PCR; TCRdb's version includes in-frame clones alone and lacks a portion of them. The sample records 17,000 or so clones, around 85% being singletons. The sequenced sample was PBMCs, obtained after allogeneic stem cell transplant with calcineurin inhibitor and methotrexate. The source of these receptors is a female patient in her late teens or twenties who received an allogeneic stem cell transplant from an unrelated donor, was CMV-positive, and had acute and chronic GVHD. Certain T cells may be donor cells from the graft.

This clone showed up just a few times. This chain joins TRBV6-5 and TRBJ2-5, with 8 nucleotides matching TRBD1. Germline lookup yields CDR1 MNHEY and CDR2 SVGAGI. V shed 5 bases and J 4 bases; nucleotides not matched to a gene: 6. The CDR3 consists of 14 residues. The CDR3 DNA reads as TGTGCCAGCAGTCGGACAGGGTGGGGAGAGACCCAGTACTTC. It yields the protein CASSRTGWGETQYF.

This chain connects TRBV2 to TRBJ2-1; tentatively, D is TRBD2 (6 bases). The ends were cut back, 0 bases at V and 8 bases at J, with 11 bases in the middle. The CDR3 has 14 amino acids. In germline, CDR1 is SNHLY, CDR2 FYNNEI. The CDR3 coding sequence is TGTGCCAGCAGTGAAGCGCCGGAGGGAGATGAGCAGTTCTTC. Its protein product is CASSEAPEGDEQFF.

In this sample, this clone turned up once. This chain uses TRBV30 with TRBJ1-3; TRBD1 is a possible D gene (6 bases). This CDR3 spans 15 amino acids. The V end was cut by 3 bases, the J end by 0 bases, with 12 bases between. Germline CDR1 is GTSNPN and CDR2 is SVGIG (reference sequence). The CDR3 DNA is TGTGCCTGGAGCCGTGGGGGCCTCTCTGGAAACACCATATATTTT. It is translated as CAWSRGGLSGNTIYF.

This clone was detected once. J is TRBJ2-2 and V is TRBV27, with D possibly being TRBD2 (6 bases). CDR1 and CDR2 from the germline V gene are MNHEY and SMNVEV (reference sequence). The length of the CDR3 is 13 residues. Trimming left V 6 bases short and J 7 bases short, with 12 bases between. As DNA, the CDR3 is TGTGCCAGCAGCCATGGGACTGGCGGGGAGCTGTTTTTT. This gives the protein CASSHGTGGELFF.

The chain employs TRBV30 and TRBJ2-1, with 12 bases matching TRBD1. Germline V gene lookup returns CDR1 GTSNPN and CDR2 SVGIG (reference sequence). V shed 6 bases and J 8 bases; nucleotides not matched to a gene: 8. The CDR3 contains 14 residues. The CDR3 coding sequence is TGTGCCTGCTCCTCGGGACAGGGGGCCCATGAGCAGTTCTTC. Translated: CACSSGQGAHEQFF.

V usage is TRBV5-1 and J usage is TRBJ2-1; 10 nucleotides agree with TRBD2. Per germline, CDR1 SGHRS and CDR2 YFSETQ. V lost 1 base to trimming and J lost 1 base; unmatched junction nucleotides: 2. This CDR3 is 16 amino acids long. CDR3 region: CASSLLAGVSYNEQFF. CDR3 coding DNA: TGCGCCAGCAGCTTGCTAGCGGGAGTTTCCTACAATGAGCAGTTCTTC. Supplemented by reference TRBV5-1 and TRBJ2-1, the full variable domain reads KAGVTQTPRYLIKTRGQQVTLSCSPISGHRSVSWYQQTPGQGLQFLFEYFSETQRNKGNFPGRFSGRQFSNSRSEMNVSTLELGDSALYLCASSLLAGVSYNEQFFGPGTRLTVL.

The genes are TRBV15 and TRBJ1-4, with 7 bases lining up with TRBD1. Trimming took 5 bases from V and 0 from J; bases not matched to a gene: 15. The CDR3 loop spans 19 amino acids. Germline V gene data show CDR1 as LNHNV and CDR2 as YYDKDF (reference sequence). The CDR3 reads CATSPYQGGAQATNEKLFF. CDR3 sequence (DNA): TGTGCCACCAGCCCGTACCAGGGGGGAGCCCAAGCAACTAATGAAAAACTGTTTTTT.

The chain has TRBV19 and TRBJ1-5; D gene uncertain. Germline loops: CDR1 LNHDA, CDR2 SQIVND (reference sequence). The CDR3 consists of 12 residues. V shed 3 bases and J shed 9 bases, with 9 bases lying between them. The CDR3 reads CASSIGGLPQHF. For the CDR3, the DNA is TGTGCCAGTAGTATTGGCGGTCTGCCCCAGCATTTT.

This chain links TRBV20-1 with TRBJ2-5; no clear D. V was trimmed by 3 bases and J by 5 bases, leaving 7 bases between them. This CDR3 spans 11 amino acids. Germline loops: CDR1 DFQATT, CDR2 SNEGSKA (reference sequence). CDR3: CSARLGETQYF. The CDR3 coding sequence is TGCAGTGCTAGGCTTGGCGAGACCCAGTACTTC.

This clone was seen only a few times. The chain has TRBV19 and TRBJ1-2, with TRBD1 identical over 7 bases. V shed 6 bases, J shed 4 bases, and the junction held 5 bases outside the gene matches. This CDR3 has 13 amino acids. Germline-derived CDR1 and CDR2 are LNHDA and SQIVND (reference sequence). CDR3 amino acids: CASRTDRVYGYTF. The CDR3 DNA follows: TGTGCCAGTAGGACTGACAGGGTCTATGGCTACACCTTC.

This chain joins TRBV7-2 and TRBJ1-1, with a tentative D call TRBD1 (6 bases). The germline V gene encodes CDR1 SGHTA and CDR2 FQGNSA. Trimming removed 5 bases at V and 1 base at J, with 17 bases between. The CDR3 loop spans 16 amino acids. CDR3 sequence (DNA): TGTGCCAGCAGCCAAACAAGGGGGAGGGGGAACACTGAAGCTTTCTTT. Protein: CASSQTRGRGNTEAFF. Full variable domain (outside the CDR3, taken from reference TRBV7-2 and TRBJ1-1): GAGVSQSPSNKVTEKGKDVELRCDPISGHTALYWYRQSLGQGLEFLIYFQGNSAPDKSGLPSDRFSAERTGGSVSTLTIQRTQQEDSAVYLCASSQTRGRGNTEAFFGQGTRLTVV.

The chain has TRBV6-6 and TRBJ2-1; 10 bases line up with TRBD2. The germline gives CDR1 MNHNY, CDR2 SVGAGI (reference sequence). There are 15 residues in the CDR3. The trim removed 7 bases at V and 0 bases at J, leaving 3 bases unmatched. CDR3 nucleotides: TGTGCCAGCACCGCTAGCGGGAGCTCCTACAATGAGCAGTTCTTC. Translation: CASTASGSSYNEQFF.

The rearrangement joins TRBV28 to TRBJ2-1; 7 nucleotides line up with TRBD1. The CDR3 totals 14 residues. The germline gives CDR1 MDHEN, CDR2 SYDVKM. Losses at the gene ends were 6 bases for V and 3 bases for J; bases not matched to a gene: 5. The DNA for the CDR3 is TGTGCCAGCAGCACAGACAGGGTCTACAATGAGCAGTTCTTC. Translated, it gives CASSTDRVYNEQFF.

This clone was counted once. The chain employs TRBV7-9 and TRBJ1-4; 7 nucleotides line up with TRBD1. The CDR3 is 16 residues long. J gave up 4 bases and V 0 bases, and 5 bases lay outside the gene matches. Germline assignment: CDR1 SEHNR and CDR2 FQNEAQ (reference sequence). The CDR3 here is CASSLARDSYNEKLFF. In nucleotides, the CDR3 is TGTGCCAGCAGCTTAGCCCGGGACAGCTATAATGAAAAACTGTTTTTT.

V usage is TRBV2 and J usage is TRBJ2-2; 9 nucleotides agree with TRBD1. The germline V gene has CDR1 SNHLY and CDR2 FYNNEI. The CDR3 runs 15 residues. The V segment lost 9 bases and the J segment 1 base; nucleotides outside the gene matches: 6. In nucleotides, the CDR3 is TGTGCCAGTACCCCGGGACAGGGGAACACCGGGGAGCTGTTTTTT. This gives the protein CASTPGQGNTGELFF.

The chain links TRBV14 to TRBJ2-7, with TRBD2 matching 8 bases. J was trimmed by 0 bases and V by 0 bases; bases with no gene match: 1. CDR1 is SGHDN and CDR2 is FVKESK in the germline V gene. The CDR3 consists of 15 residues. The CDR3 coding sequence is TGTGCCAGCAGCCAAGAGAGCGGGAGCTCCTACGAGCAGTACTTC. Amino acids: CASSQESGSSYEQYF.

Only one count was recorded for this clone. V usage is TRBV2 and J usage is TRBJ1-1; TRBD1 is a possible D gene (5 bases). This CDR3 region has 14 residues. V was clipped by 5 bases and J by 5 bases, with 15 bases between them. CDR1 is SNHLY, CDR2 FYNNEI, per germline. CDR3 protein: CASSLRAGATEAFF. For the CDR3, the DNA is TGTGCCAGCAGTCTCAGGGCCGGTGCGACTGAAGCTTTCTTT.

The gene calls are TRBV6-6 and TRBJ2-1; 9 positions agree with TRBD2. Germline-derived CDR1 and CDR2 are MNHNY and SVGAGI (reference sequence). The V segment lost 4 bases and the J segment 7 bases; nucleotides outside the gene matches: 5. The CDR3 has 14 amino acids. The CDR3 region is CASSLAGDTNEQFF. CDR3 coding DNA: TGTGCCAGCAGTTTAGCGGGGGATACAAATGAGCAGTTCTTC.

The chain combines TRBV29-1 with TRBJ2-1, with 9 bases matching TRBD1. This CDR3 is built from 13 residues. V was clipped by 6 bases and J by 5 bases; unmatched bases: 5. Germline CDR1 and CDR2: SQVTM and ANQGSEA. In DNA form, the CDR3 reads TGCAGCGTATCCAGACAGGGGGACAATGAGCAGTTCTTC. Its translation is CSVSRQGDNEQFF.

The CDR3 DNA reads TGTGCCAGCAGCCCTATAGGGACTAGCTTTAGCACAGATACGCAGTATTTT. Translating gives CASSPIGTSFSTDTQYF. The V and J genes are TRBV7-9 and TRBJ2-3; 9 bases fit TRBD2. This CDR3 region has 17 residues. Germline assignment: CDR1 SEHNR and CDR2 FQNEAQ (reference sequence). V lost 5 bases, J lost 0 bases, and 9 bases stayed unmatched.

The chain links TRBV6-1 to TRBJ1-5; 7 bases are a match to TRBD1. V lost 4 bases to trimming and J lost 4 bases; unmatched junction nucleotides: 1. Germline values: CDR1 MNHNS, CDR2 SASEGT. CDR3 length: 13 amino acids. CDR3 loop: CASSVQGNQPQHF. As DNA, the CDR3 is TGTGCCAGCAGTGTACAGGGGAATCAGCCCCAGCATTTT.

In DNA, the CDR3 is TGTGCCAGCAGCTCCGGGACTAGCGGGAGGGCCGGGGAGACCCAGTACTTC. Amino acids: CASSSGTSGRAGETQYF. V usage is TRBV11-2 and J usage is TRBJ2-5; 16 positions match TRBD2. In germline, CDR1 is SGHAT, CDR2 FQNNGV. CDR3 size: 17 residues. V lost 4 bases to trimming and J lost 5 bases; unmatched junction nucleotides: 7.